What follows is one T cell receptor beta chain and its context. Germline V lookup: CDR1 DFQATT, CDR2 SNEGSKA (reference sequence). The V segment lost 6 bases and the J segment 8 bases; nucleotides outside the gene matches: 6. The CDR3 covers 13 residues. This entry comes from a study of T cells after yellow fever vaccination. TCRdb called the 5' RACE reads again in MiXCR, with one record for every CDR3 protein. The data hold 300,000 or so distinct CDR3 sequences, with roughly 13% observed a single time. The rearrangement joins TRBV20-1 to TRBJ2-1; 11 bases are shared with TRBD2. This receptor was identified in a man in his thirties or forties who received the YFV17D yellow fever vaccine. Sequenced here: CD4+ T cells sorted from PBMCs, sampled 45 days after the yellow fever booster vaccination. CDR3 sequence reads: CSAILAGVDEQFF. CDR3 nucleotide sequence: TGCAGTGCGATACTAGCGGGAGTCGATGAGCAGTTCTTC.